Given below is one TCR beta chain in context. This CDR3 has 13 residues. Germline V gene data show CDR1 as SNHLY and CDR2 as FYNNEI. Deletions cut 3 bases from V and 6 bases from J, with 11 bases between. This sample is drawn from a study of human T cells and chemical hapten exposure. The overall study: Per-sample variation in TCR yield stemmed mainly from small pooled library volume differences.

Each CDR3 protein gets one entry after TCRdb re-called the RACE reads with MiXCR. The data contain roughly 100,000 distinct CDR3 sequences, just under 9% of them singletons. Time point indicated: healthy volunteer bleed at 2 weeks. The template was total RNA from unfractionated whole blood. What was sequenced was whole blood. The chain links TRBV2 to TRBJ1-1; D not resolved. The receptor was derived from a female donor in good health. Some clones in this sample may be carry-over from other donors' samples. The CDR3 sequence is CASSDRHGAEAFF. The CDR3 nucleotides are TGTGCCAGCAGTGACCGTCACGGGGCTGAAGCTTTCTTT.